This record looks at one T cell receptor (beta chain) sequence and its context. The CDR3 extends over 16 amino acids. V was cut by 5 bases and J by 0 bases, with 11 bases left in between. CDR1 SEHNR and CDR2 FQNEAQ come from the germline V gene (reference sequence). Libraries were prepared by immunoSEQ multiplex PCR; TCRdb keeps only in-frame clonotypes and omits some of them. The sample shows some 200,000 clones, around 84% of them seen only once. The data belong to a study of blood T cell repertoires in COVID-19. In the study overall: Whether acute or convalescent, the COVID-19 samples came from the United States, Italy and Spain.

The origin of this receptor is a woman aged 70-85 years with COVID-19, enrolled during active disease. The chain is built from TRBV7-9 and TRBJ2-6, with D maybe TRBD1 (6 bases). The sequenced material came from peripheral blood. The CDR3 region has the DNA TGTGCCAGCAGCCCGGGACACTTCTCTGGGGCCAACGTCCTGACTTTC. Translating gives CASSPGHFSGANVLTF.